The present entry profiles one T cell receptor (beta chain) with its context. Its antigen is not known. 5'RACE template switching generated TCR cDNA, adding a universal primer site and UMIs. TCRdb re-analysed the 5' RACE reads in MiXCR, keeping a single row per CDR3 protein. The sample yields 450,000 to 650,000 distinct CDR3 sequences, approximately 12% seen once. This entry belongs to a study of T cells after yellow fever vaccination. General study results and limits: After the booster, over 95% of CD4 and about nine tenths of CD8 primary-response clones were re-detected. A secondary response was less intense yet reached its peak sooner, at day 5 versus 15.

CDR1 SGHTA and CDR2 FQGNSA come from the germline V gene. Unmatched junction bases numbered 2, after V lost 2 bases and J lost 3 bases. The CDR3 sequence is 15 residues long. This TCR came from a man aged 30 to 39 who received the YFV17D yellow fever vaccine. The chain has TRBV7-2 and TRBJ2-1, with 9 bases matching TRBD2. The material sequenced was PBMCs, taken on the day of the yellow fever booster vaccination. The CDR3 bases are TGTGCCAGCAGCTTAATTAGCGGGAGCTACAATGAGCAGTTCTTC. Protein sequence: CASSLISGSYNEQFF.